These 25 T cell receptor beta chains were sequenced from one sample in a study of blood T cell repertoires in COVID-19. Libraries were prepared by immunoSEQ multiplex PCR; TCRdb keeps only in-frame clonotypes and omits some of them. The data contain around 160,000 clones, more than 80% of them seen just once; the ten biggest clones take up roughly 8%. Specimen: peripheral blood. The receptors here all came from a human donor with acute or convalescent COVID-19. The donor label of this sample is uncertain.

This clone was counted a few times. This chain connects TRBV4-1 to TRBJ1-2, with unresolved D. The CDR3 consists of 19 residues. V shed 1 base and J shed 2 bases, with 23 bases lying between them. Germline CDR1 and CDR2: MGHRA and YSYEKL. The CDR3 is CASSQVVGLMGSVNYGYTF. For the CDR3, the DNA is TGCGCCAGCAGCCAAGTGGTCGGACTGATGGGGTCGGTCAACTATGGCTACACCTTC.

The chain combines TRBV5-1 with TRBJ2-7, with 7 bases lining up with TRBD1. After removal of 3 bases from V and 2 bases from J, the junction contained 5 bases not matched to a gene. The CDR3 has 14 residues. Per germline, CDR1 SGHRS and CDR2 YFSETQ. In nucleotides, the CDR3 is TGCGCCAGCAGCTGGGAGACAGGGACCTACGAGCAGTACTTC. Its protein is CASSWETGTYEQYF.

The rearrangement uses TRBV6-5 and TRBJ2-4; D remains ambiguous. The CDR3 has 16 residues. Trimming cost V 4 bases and J 0 bases, with 13 bases left between them. CDR1 MNHEY and CDR2 SVGAGI come from the germline V gene. DNA for the CDR3: TGTGCCAGCAGTTCTTACGTCTCGGTAGCCAAAAACATTCAGTACTTC. Translated, it gives CASSSYVSVAKNIQYF.

The chain carries TRBV2 and TRBJ2-2, with TRBD2 identical over 13 bases. With V trimmed by 8 bases and J by 6 bases, 6 bases remained unmatched. CDR1 and CDR2 from the germline V gene are SNHLY and FYNNEI. CDR3 length: 15 residues. The CDR3 loop is CASCPTSGGAGELFF. The DNA of the CDR3 is TGTGCCAGCTGTCCTACTAGCGGGGGGGCCGGGGAGCTGTTTTTT.

This clone was seen once. The gene calls are TRBV9 and TRBJ1-2; 7 nucleotides match TRBD1. CDR3 length: 15 amino acids. Germline lookup yields CDR1 SGDLS and CDR2 YYNGEE. The junction had 7 bases not matched to a gene; V was cut back by 3 bases and J by 2 bases. The CDR3 sequence: CASSAQTGLNYGYTF. The CDR3 DNA reads TGTGCCAGCAGCGCGCAGACAGGGTTGAACTATGGCTACACCTTC.

V is TRBV19 and J is TRBJ1-3; D is possibly TRBD1 (6 bases). Germline V CDR1 and CDR2: LNHDA, SQIVND (reference sequence). The CDR3 totals 18 residues. The V gene lost 2 bases and the J gene lost 0 bases, with 17 bases spanning the gap. CDR3 sequence: CASSIWGWDTHSGNTIYF. In nucleotides, the CDR3 is TGTGCCAGTAGTATATGGGGATGGGACACCCACTCTGGAAACACCATATATTTT.

The rearrangement links TRBV21-1 to TRBJ1-1. TRBV21-1 is deemed a pseudogene. The CDR3 has 18 amino acids. In nucleotides, the CDR3 is TGTGCCAGCAGCAAAAGGTCGGATTCTCCTGGCGGGAACACTGAAGCTTTCTTT. Residues: CASSKRSDSPGGNTEAFF.

The chain uses TRBV4-1 and TRBJ2-2; D is undetermined. Per germline, CDR1 MGHRA and CDR2 YSYEKL. V lost 4 bases to trimming and J lost 1 base, with 7 bases between them. This CDR3 contains 14 residues. CDR3 sequence reads: CASSRPGNTGELFF. The CDR3 DNA reads as TGCGCCAGCAGCCGGCCAGGGAACACCGGGGAGCTGTTTTTT.

The V and J genes are TRBV2 and TRBJ2-5, with TRBD2 matching over 7 bases. Trimming took 6 bases from V and 1 from J; bases not matched to a gene: 8. Per germline, CDR1 SNHLY and CDR2 FYNNEI. The CDR3 sequence is 15 residues long. This chain's CDR3 is CASRKSGALQETQYF. The CDR3 DNA sequence: TGTGCCAGCAGGAAGAGCGGGGCCCTCCAAGAGACCCAGTACTTC.

The rearrangement uses TRBV2 and TRBJ1-6; 10 bases are a match to TRBD1. The CDR3 runs to 15 residues. Germline CDR1 is SNHLY and CDR2 is FYNNEI. V dropped 3 bases and J dropped 10; count of bases not matched to a gene: 6. CDR3 nucleotide sequence: TGTGCCAGCAGTGACCCGGGACAGGGGAAGTCACCCCTCCACTTT. The encoded protein is CASSDPGQGKSPLHF.

CDR3 residues: CASSQDRPWRGLSGANVLTF. Written as DNA, the CDR3 is TGTGCCAGCAGCCAAGATCGCCCCTGGCGGGGCCTCTCTGGGGCCAACGTCCTGACTTTC. The chain employs TRBV14 and TRBJ2-6; possible D gene TRBD2, 6 bases. Trimming shortened V by 0 bases and J by 0 bases, and 18 bases separated the two germline ends. The germline V gene encodes CDR1 SGHDN and CDR2 FVKESK. This CDR3 has 20 residues.

The rearrangement uses TRBV2 and TRBJ1-3; no clear D gene. Germline-derived CDR1 and CDR2 are SNHLY and FYNNEI. The CDR3 extends over 15 amino acids. Trimming pared 6 bases from V and 0 bases from J, leaving 12 bases between. The CDR3 sequence: CASRVDGSSGNTIYF. CDR3 coding DNA: TGTGCCAGCAGAGTTGACGGGTCCTCTGGAAACACCATATATTTT.

The gene calls are TRBV5-4 and TRBJ1-1; D is perhaps TRBD1 (6 bases). V was pared by 0 bases and J by 4 bases, with 13 bases between. The CDR3 contains 15 residues. The germline V gene encodes CDR1 SGHNT and CDR2 YYREEE (reference sequence). In DNA, the CDR3 is TGTGCCAGCAGCTTGGAACAGGGCTGGTCCACTGAAGCTTTCTTT. Protein sequence: CASSLEQGWSTEAFF. The variable domain in full, completed from reference TRBV5-4 and TRBJ1-1, reads ETGVTQSPTHLIKTRGQQVTLRCSSQSGHNTVSWYQQALGQGPQFIFQYYREEENGRGNFPPRFSGLQFPNYSSELNVNALELDDSALYLCASSLEQGWSTEAFFGQGTRLTVV.

The gene calls are TRBV9 and TRBJ2-3, with D maybe TRBD2 (6 bases). The germline CDR1 and CDR2 sequences are SGDLS and YYNGEE. The length of the CDR3 is 16 residues. The V gene lost 0 bases and the J gene lost 4 bases, with 15 bases spanning the gap. This chain's CDR3 is CASSVVQGGFADTQYF. CDR3 DNA sequence: TGTGCCAGCAGCGTAGTGCAGGGAGGTTTTGCAGATACGCAGTATTTT.

This sequence joins TRBV19 and TRBJ2-2; tentatively, D is TRBD1 (7 bases). V lost 7 bases, J lost 4 bases, and 16 bases lay in between. Germline CDR1 is LNHDA and CDR2 is SQIVND (reference sequence). This CDR3 comprises 15 residues. This chain's CDR3 is CASTPGTAGTGELFF. The CDR3 nucleotides are TGTGCCAGTACCCCCGGGACAGCGGGCACCGGGGAGCTGTTTTTT.

The V and J genes are TRBV6-5 and TRBJ2-7; 9 bases match TRBD1. The CDR3 is made up of 15 amino acids. CDR1 is MNHEY and CDR2 is SVGAGI in the germline V gene. Trimming removed 6 bases from V and 0 bases from J; junction bases left unmatched: 6. The CDR3 DNA is TGTGCCAGCAGCCCCCGACAGGGGGGCTCCTACGAGCAGTACTTC. Protein product: CASSPRQGGSYEQYF.

This clone was observed a handful of times. The rearrangement uses TRBV5-1 and TRBJ1-3; 10 positions match TRBD1. The CDR3 runs 15 residues. The ends lost 2 bases at V and 2 bases at J; junction bases unmatched: 1. Germline CDR1 and CDR2: SGHRS and YFSETQ. CDR3 in DNA: TGCGCCAGCAGCTTCGGACAGGGGGCTGGAAACACCATATATTTT. As protein: CASSFGQGAGNTIYF.

The V gene is TRBV18, the J gene TRBJ1-1; no firm D call. Per the germline V gene, CDR1 is KGHSH and CDR2 is LQKENI. The CDR3 loop spans 12 amino acids. Trimming left V 3 bases short and J 7 bases short, with 9 bases between. The CDR3 DNA reads as TGTGCCAGCTCACCTCTGACGGGTGAAGCTTTCTTT. Protein: CASSPLTGEAFF.

J is TRBJ1-3 and V is TRBV12-3 or TRBV12-4; D uncertain. V was trimmed by 3 bases and J by 8 bases, leaving 8 bases between them. This CDR3 contains 12 residues. This CDR3 reads CASSLSGDTIYF. In DNA, the CDR3 is TGTGCCAGCAGTTTGTCCGGGGACACCATATATTTT.

V usage is TRBV5-6 and J usage is TRBJ1-5; D uncertain. The V end lost 4 bases, the J end lost 5 bases, and 10 bases lay between the germline ends. The V gene's germline CDR1 is SGHDT and CDR2 YYEEEE. The CDR3 has 13 amino acids. The CDR3 DNA reads TGTGCCAGCAGCGCGGAAGGTTATCAGCCCCAGCATTTT. Translating it yields CASSAEGYQPQHF.

For this clone: A much larger clone is a single base away; this may be a read error. The chain combines TRBV4-1 with TRBJ1-5, with TRBD1 identical over 8 bases. This CDR3 is built from 16 residues. The germline V gene has CDR1 MGHRA and CDR2 YSYEKL. Here the CDR3 reads CASSQLGQGRDQSQHF. The CDR3 DNA reads as TGCGCCAGCAGCCAGCTAGGACAGGGAAGGGATCAGTCCCAGCATTTT.

The rearrangement uses TRBV12-3 or TRBV12-4 and TRBJ1-1; no clear D gene. V was clipped by 5 bases and J by 7 bases, with 11 bases between them. The CDR3 has 12 residues. CDR3 in amino acids: CASSQATSEAFF. In DNA, the CDR3 is TGTGCCAGCAGTCAGGCGACAAGTGAAGCTTTCTTT.

The genes are TRBV19 and TRBJ1-1, with TRBD1 as a possible D gene (5 bases). This CDR3 is built from 13 residues. V lost 5 bases and J 5 bases, leaving 12 bases between the germline ends. Germline assignment: CDR1 LNHDA and CDR2 SQIVND (reference sequence). The CDR3: CASSSTDTTEAFF. As DNA, the CDR3 is TGTGCCAGTAGTTCGACAGACACAACTGAAGCTTTCTTT.

CDR3 nucleotide sequence: TGTGCCAGCAGCCCGGGGGGGATGAACACCGGGGAGCTGTTTTTT. Translation gives CASSPGGMNTGELFF. The chain employs TRBV7-9 and TRBJ2-2, with 8 bases identical to TRBD2. After removal of 5 bases from V and 1 base from J, the junction contained 3 bases not matched to a gene. The CDR3 is made up of 15 amino acids. CDR1 is SEHNR and CDR2 is FQNEAQ in the germline V gene (reference sequence). Full variable domain (missing parts from reference TRBV7-9 and TRBJ2-2): DTGVSQNPRHKITKRGQNVTFRCDPISEHNRLYWYRQTLGQGPEFLTYFQNEAQLEKSRLLSDRFSAERPKGSFSTLEIQRTEQGDSAMYLCASSPGGMNTGELFFGEGSRLTVL.

The rearrangement links TRBV5-1 to TRBJ1-5, with 7 nucleotides matching TRBD1. V lost 4 bases, J lost 3 bases, and 7 bases stayed unmatched. Germline CDR1 SGHRS, CDR2 YFSETQ. The CDR3 sequence is 15 residues long. The CDR3 region has the DNA TGCGCCAGCAGCCCGCTGACAGGGAACAATCAGCCCCAGCATTTT. Translating it yields CASSPLTGNNQPQHF.